This record concerns one T cell receptor (beta chain) sequence. No antigen is known for it. From each donor, an approximately 2.5 ml peripheral blood sample was collected into PAXgene tubes and stored at -80 degrees C. Without T cell sorting, total RNA was isolated from whole blood using the PAXgene blood miRNA kit on an automated QIAcube. Peripheral blood from monozygotic twin pairs who were concordant or discordant for inflammatory bowel disease underwent deep TCRalpha and TCRbeta repertoire profiling using unique molecular barcoding. For every twin pair, smoking habits were documented, and each individual was categorised as a current, former or never smoker. The library was made by 5' RACE. Each TCR library was prepared from about 3.5 ug of total RNA. For each sample, cDNA was synthesized in eight separate reactions using SMARTScribe reverse transcriptase. During cDNA synthesis, template switching introduced unique molecular identifiers that contained a 6-nucleotide sample barcode. Amplification of TCRalpha and TCRbeta cDNA involved two nested PCRs of about 15 and 9 cycles, and each PCR was followed by bead purification. Before amplification, the cDNA was both treated with uracil DNA-glycosylase and purified with the QIAquick PCR purification kit. The second PCR was the step at which Illumina TruSeq-compatible adapters and sample-specific barcodes were added. TapeStation and Qubit were used to check library quality and concentration, and 5 to 6.5 ng of each library was pooled. Sequencing of pooled libraries was carried out on an Illumina HiSeq2500 single-index Rapid Run using 2 x 100 bp reads and custom sequencing primers. As for the authors' bioinformatics: UMI-based consensus assembly with MiGEC version 1.2.6 was used to correct PCR and sequencing errors. MiXCR version 2.1.1 was used for V(D)J alignment, clonotype assembly and CDR3 extraction. To normalise gene usage, clonotype sharing and MAIT/NKT TCR abundance, the analysis used the top 1000, 10 000 and 20 000 clonotypes per sample. After downsampling to 27 000 UMIs, diversity was calculated as the inverse Simpson index using the vegan R package. Paired Mann-Whitney U tests on discordant twin pairs were used, with Benjamini-Hochberg multiple-testing correction. TCRdb reprocessed the sequencing reads and holds a single record per CDR3 protein sequence, with no DNA. TCRdb, not the authors, supplied the V and J calls. The sample table records about 300,000 distinct CDR3 sequences. The ten most abundant clones make up roughly 5.2% of the sample.

This sample is part of a study of monozygotic twins with inflammatory bowel disease (dated by TCRdb to the late 2010s). About the full investigation: A total of 28 monozygotic twin pairs were included in the full study, comprising nine German pairs (four IBD-concordant, five IBD-discordant) and 19 IBD-discordant Danish pairs. Each individual had, on average, about 151 000 unique TCRalpha sequences and 181 000 unique TCRbeta sequences available for analysis. Disease-associated traits were sought mainly through comparisons between IBD patients and their genetically identical healthy co-twins within discordant pairs.

Study-level results and caveats: No single strong signal or clonotype linked to IBD turned up in the results, so the idea that one exists was not supported. No difference in repertoire similarity was observed between concordant and discordant twins, possibly owing to limited statistical power. Differing immunosuppressive treatments among patients may have added background noise and inter-individual variability to the repertoires. TCRbeta repertoire diversity, by inverse Simpson index, was decreased in IBD patients compared with their healthy co-twins. Fewer clonotypes were shared with other individuals by IBD patients than by healthy twins, most markedly in patients showing signs of disease activity. The analysis was unable to tell different T cell subtypes apart.

The CDR3 covers 17 residues, taking in both the cysteine and the phenylalanine. The DNA is not on file. From the germline V gene (reference sequence), CDR1 is DFQATT and CDR2 is SNEGSKA. Sequenced sample: blood. This receptor was taken from a human donor with ulcerative colitis or Crohn's disease, or a healthy co-twin of an affected twin (not recorded which). The sequence links TRBV20-1 to TRBJ2-7; there is no DNA to check the TCRdb D call of TRBD2. The CDR3 region has the sequence CSARVRGLAGASYEQYF.